This passage covers 5 T cell receptor beta chains from one sample sequenced in a study of T cells in Graves' hyperthyroidism and ophthalmopathy. Using RNA transcripts as the source, TCR beta CDR3 regions were amplified. The study used the HTBI primer set for a first-round RT-PCR of the TCR CDR3. TCRdb recomputed calls from the multiplex PCR reads with MiXCR, one row per CDR3 protein. The sample comprises 540,000 or so distinct CDR3 sequences, 46% of which are singletons, and around 20% rests with the top ten. The sequencing sample was made of peripheral blood or thyroid tissue (not recorded which). The receptors stem from an adult woman with Graves' disease, either hyperthyroidism or ophthalmopathy (not recorded which).

This clonotype appeared many times. V usage is TRBV7-9 and J usage is TRBJ2-7, with D perhaps matching TRBD1 or TRBD2 (5 bases each). Trimming pared 5 bases from V and 0 bases from J, leaving 17 bases between. This CDR3 spans 16 amino acids. CDR1 is SEHNR and CDR2 is FQNEAQ in the germline V gene (reference sequence). The DNA for the CDR3 is TGTGCCAGCAGCCCAGGTCCTCCTGGGGGCTCCTACGAGCAGTACTTC. Protein product: CASSPGPPGGSYEQYF.

This clonotype was detected many times. The chain has TRBV27 and TRBJ1-2; TRBD1 matches 8 bases. The CDR3 runs to 13 residues. The V gene end was trimmed by 6 bases and the J gene end by 3 bases; junction bases not matched to a gene: 3. Germline CDR1 and CDR2: MNHEY and SMNVEV (reference sequence). This CDR3 is CASRKDRDYGYTF. CDR3 in DNA: TGTGCCAGCAGAAAGGACAGGGACTATGGCTACACCTTC.

V and J are TRBV6-2 or TRBV6-3 and TRBJ1-1; D remains unclear. This CDR3 is 18 amino acids long. CDR1 and CDR2 from the germline V gene are MNHEY and SVGEGT. The V gene lost 0 bases and the J gene lost 0 bases, with 17 bases spanning the gap. CDR3 amino acids: CASSYSGWQDALNTEAFF. In nucleotides, the CDR3 is TGTGCCAGCAGTTACTCGGGGTGGCAAGATGCTTTGAACACTGAAGCTTTCTTT.

In this sample, this clonotype turned up many times. The chain joins TRBV7-2 to TRBJ2-7, with 9 bases lining up with TRBD1. V was pared by 5 bases and J by 6 bases, with 11 bases of the junction left unmatched. CDR1 and CDR2 (germline): SGHTA, FQGNSA. This CDR3 is 15 amino acids long. The CDR3 protein is CASSPAGQGSLEQYF. CDR3 coding DNA: TGTGCCAGCAGCCCAGCGGGACAGGGATCCCTCGAGCAGTACTTC.

This clonotype has a count of ten or more. This chain connects TRBV15 to TRBJ2-7, with D tentatively TRBD2 (6 bases). Germline V gene lookup returns CDR1 LNHNV and CDR2 YYDKDF (reference sequence). CDR3 length: 17 residues. Trimming stripped 1 base from V and 2 bases from J, with 18 bases between. CDR3 residues: CATSRGRGGGMAYEQYF. The DNA for the CDR3 is TGTGCCACCAGCAGAGGAAGGGGAGGAGGGATGGCCTACGAGCAGTACTTC.